This is a list of T cell receptor beta chains from one sample in a study of cytomegalovirus exposure and HLA in healthy donors. Assay used: immunoSEQ multiplex PCR; TCRdb lists only in-frame clones, some missing. This sample's table reports about 75,000 clones. The specimen sequenced was PBMCs. The receptors stem from a man between 18 and 35 years old in good health and CMV-seropositive. Both conserved end residues are part of each CDR3. Fields, in order: D gene, J gene, V gene, CDR3 DNA, CDR3 protein. D genes are given only for firm matches.

TRBD1 TRBJ1-2 TRBV29-1 TGCAGCGTTCCCTTGACAGGGGGAAACTATGGCTACACCTTC CSVPLTGGNYGYTF
NA TRBJ1-1 TRBV28 TGTGCCAGCAGTTTATTAAACCCGACAGCTACTGAAGCTTTCTTT CASSLLNPTATEAFF
NA TRBJ1-1 TRBV15 TGTGCCACCAGCAGTCGTGCAGGTAACACTGAAGCTTTCTTT CATSSRAGNTEAFF
NA TRBJ2-3 TRBV5-6 TGTGCCAGCAGCCTAGGGGCTTATACGCAGTATTTT CASSLGAYTQYF
NA TRBJ1-5 TRBV19 TGTGCCAGTAGTCGGAGTTTAGGTCAGCCCCAGCATTTT CASSRSLGQPQHF
TRBD1 TRBJ1-1 TRBV9 TGTGCCAGCAGCGGATGGGACAGTGAAGCTTTCTTT CASSGWDSEAFF
NA TRBJ1-3 TRBV29-1 TGCAGCGTTGCCAGGGGAAACACCATATATTTT CSVARGNTIYF
TRBD1 TRBJ2-1 TRBV5-1 TGCGCCAGCAGCTGGGGGACAGGGTATGAGCAGTTCTTC CASSWGTGYEQFF
TRBD1 TRBJ1-2 TRBV18 TGTGCCAGCTCACCACCCGGGACAGCATATGGCTACACCTTC CASSPPGTAYGYTF
NA TRBJ1-5 TRBV4-1 TGCGCCAGCAGCCAAGACGGGAATCAGCCCCAGCATTTT CASSQDGNQPQHF
TRBD1 TRBJ2-3 TRBV18 TGTGCCAGCTCACCCGGACAGGGGTTCACAGATACGCAGTATTTT CASSPGQGFTDTQYF
NA TRBJ1-3 TRBV9 TGTGCCAGCAGCGTAGCCCCGGGCTCTGGAAACACCATATATTTT CASSVAPGSGNTIYF
TRBD2 TRBJ2-7 TRBV4-1 TGCGCCAGCAGCCGCGGCGGGGGGGAGCAGTACTTC CASSRGGGEQYF
NA TRBJ2-7 TRBV7-2 TGTGCCAGCAGCCGATTCCACCCAGCCTACGAGCAGTACTTC CASSRFHPAYEQYF
TRBD2 TRBJ2-7 TRBV28 TGTGCCAGCAGCGGGGGGTCATACGAGCAGTACTTC CASSGGSYEQYF
TRBD1 TRBJ2-7 TRBV7-9 TGTGCCAGCAGCTTAGTTGCAGGGGGCTCCTACGAGCAGTACTTC CASSLVAGGSYEQYF
NA TRBJ1-2 TRBV5-6 TGTGCCAGCAGCTTATACAGTGCTTATGGCTACACCTTC CASSLYSAYGYTF
NA TRBJ1-2 TRBV6-5 TGTGCCAGCAGCTCCGCAGGGGCCGGGCCGCAAGGCTACACCTTC CASSSAGAGPQGYTF
TRBD1 TRBJ1-1 TRBV7-9 TGTGCCAGCAGCTTAGCTCTGGACAGGGCGGAAGCTTTCTTT CASSLALDRAEAFF
NA TRBJ2-7 TRBV28 TGTGCCAGCAGTTTTGGGGGACTTTCCGCTTACGAGCAGTACTTC CASSFGGLSAYEQYF
NA TRBJ1-2 TRBV5-6 TGTGCCAGCAGCCTAGGGGTGATGGATGGCTACACCTTC CASSLGVMDGYTF
NA TRBJ2-4 TRBV7-4 TGTGCCAGCAAGGTTGACAGGTCCCGTTTAGCCAAAAACATTCAGTACTTC CASKVDRSRLAKNIQYF
NA TRBJ1-1 TRBV6-5 TGTGCCAGCAGTTACTCGGGGGGTAGGAACACTGAAGCTTTCTTT CASSYSGGRNTEAFF
NA TRBJ2-1 TRBV6-1 TGTGCCAGCAGTGAAGCGCCAGGGGCGCGGAATGAGCAGTTCTTC CASSEAPGARNEQFF
NA TRBJ1-1 TRBV9 TGTGCCAGCAGCGTAGAGGGGCCCACTGAAGCTTTCTTT CASSVEGPTEAFF
TRBD1 TRBJ2-1 TRBV9 TGTGCCAGCAGCCTTTCTACAGGGGGGTACAATGAGCAGTTCTTC CASSLSTGGYNEQFF
TRBD1 TRBJ2-7 TRBV9 TGTGCCAGCAGCGCTAACCCCCGGGACAGCTACGAGCAGTACTTC CASSANPRDSYEQYF
TRBD1 TRBJ2-7 TRBV6-6 TGTGCCAGCAGTCAACCGGGACAGGGTCCCGAGCAGTACTTC CASSQPGQGPEQYF
TRBD1 TRBJ1-6 TRBV5-1 TGCGCCAGCAGCTTGGTGTACAGGGGATCTCCTAATAATTCACCCCTCCACTTT CASSLVYRGSPNNSPLHF
TRBD2 TRBJ2-7 TRBV27 TGTGCCAGCAGGGGGACTAGCGGGGCATACGAGCAGTACTTC CASRGTSGAYEQYF
TRBD2 TRBJ2-1 TRBV5-1 TGCGCCTCCCTAGAGTCTAGCGGTCACAATGAGCAGTTCTTC CASLESSGHNEQFF
NA TRBJ2-1 TRBV7-3 TGTGCCAGCAGCCCCCCCCCAGGGGCCGACAATGAGCAGTTCTTC CASSPPPGADNEQFF
TRBD2 TRBJ2-7 TRBV7-7 TGTGCTAGCAGCCCACCAGGGCTAGCGGGCCTGAGCTCCTACGAGCAGTACTTC CASSPPGLAGLSSYEQYF
TRBD1 TRBJ2-7 TRBV6-5 TGTGCCAGCAGCGACAGGGTCGACGAGCAGTACTTC CASSDRVDEQYF
NA TRBJ1-2 TRBV7-2 TGTGCCAGCAGCTTGGGACATAACTATGGCTACACCTTC CASSLGHNYGYTF
TRBD2 TRBJ2-3 TRBV19 TGTGCCAGTAGTCAAGGGCGGGAGTCAGATACGCAGTATTTT CASSQGRESDTQYF
NA TRBJ1-2 TRBV7-9 TGTGCCAGCAGCTTCCGGGTCAGGGGTAACTATGGCTACACCTTC CASSFRVRGNYGYTF
NA TRBJ2-1 TRBV19 TGTGCCAGTAGTATAATCCCCCGGGGGTCCCACAATGAGCAGTTCTTC CASSIIPRGSHNEQFF